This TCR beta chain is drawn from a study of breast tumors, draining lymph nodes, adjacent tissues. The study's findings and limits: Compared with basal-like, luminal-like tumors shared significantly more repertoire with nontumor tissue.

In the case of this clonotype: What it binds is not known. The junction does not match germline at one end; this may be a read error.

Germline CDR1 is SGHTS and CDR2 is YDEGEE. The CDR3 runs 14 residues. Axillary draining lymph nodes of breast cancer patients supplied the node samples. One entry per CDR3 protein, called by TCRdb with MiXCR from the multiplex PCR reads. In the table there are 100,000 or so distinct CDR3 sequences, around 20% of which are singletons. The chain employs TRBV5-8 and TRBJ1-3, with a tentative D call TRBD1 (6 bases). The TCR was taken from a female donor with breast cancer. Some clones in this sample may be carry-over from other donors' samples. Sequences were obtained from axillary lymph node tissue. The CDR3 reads CAGSRRGSGNTIYF. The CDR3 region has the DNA TGTGCCGGCAGCCGCAGGGGTTCTGGAAACACCATATATTTT.